The clone carrying this TCR beta chain was seen more than once but under ten times. Its antigen is undetermined. The sample is drawn from a study of vaccination and CD4 T cells after COVID-19. Study-level background: The peptides that stimulated the cells were overlapping spike peptides from SARS-CoV-2, HCoV-NL63, HCoV-OC43 and HCoV-229E.

The CDR3 loop spans 12 amino acids. Germline CDR1 and CDR2: SEHNR and FQNEAQ (reference sequence). The V gene lost 2 bases and the J gene lost 8 bases, with 9 bases spanning the gap. Regarding treatment: approximately nine-day PBMC culture with coronavirus spike peptide pools or control peptides (ViraFEST assay). CD4+ T lymphocytes from the unexposed donor were collected before the COVID-19 pandemic (2011-2018). The culture of roughly 2 million PBMCs per well included approximately 9.3 IU/ml IL-2 and about 10 ug/ml peptide pools. Sequencing of cultured CD4+ T cell DNA used the Oncomine TCR Beta short-read assay. Each CDR3 protein gets one entry after TCRdb re-called the PCR reads with MiXCR. Found here are approximately 6,000 distinct CDR3 sequences, about 34% of them singletons; the top ten hold 28%.

This clonotype originated in a human donor in good health. The chain recombines TRBV7-9 with TRBJ1-2, with D unclear. Sequenced: CD4+ T cells from blood, cultured in vitro. The CDR3: CASSLSRGGYTF. CDR3 sequence (DNA): TGTGCCAGCAGCTTATCTCGAGGGGGCTACACCTTC.